This TCR beta chain was captured in a study of TIL therapy for anti-PD-1-resistant metastatic lung cancer. Background on the study: Most patients had lung adenocarcinoma.

As for time point: pre-treatment sample, taken before nivolumab and TIL therapy. Most excised metastases sampled were pleural nodules or supraclavicular lymph nodes. Adults with stage 4 NSCLC were enrolled in a phase I trial. V gave up 10 bases and J gave up 8 bases, with 20 bases separating them. The CDR3 consists of 13 residues. From germline, CDR1 is LNHDA and CDR2 SQIVND (reference sequence). The immunoSEQ assay was v3. The repertoire was sequenced with immunoSEQ multiplex PCR; TCRdb's copy has only in-frame clones and lacks some. Here the sample spans several thousand clones, approximately 83% being singletons.

This chain uses TRBV19 with TRBJ1-1; D might be TRBD1 (5 bases). The sequenced sample was tumor tissue, obtained at baseline. The TCR sequence derives from a person aged 25 to 85 with non-small cell lung cancer. CDR3: CATVRDSPSEAFF. Written as DNA, the CDR3 is TGTGCCACAGTAAGGGACTCCCCGTCGGAAGCTTTCTTT.